One T cell receptor beta chain is described in this entry. This clonotype was found many times. Which antigen it targets is not known. No clone much larger than this one lies a single base away; base qualities are absent. The data were obtained in a study of T cell repertoires in cytomegalovirus infection (dated by TCRdb to the late 2010s). At the level of the whole study: The HLA type of each donor mattered for the analysis, because public TCR beta signatures pointed to carriage of CMV infection along with the matching HLA type.

Trimming removed 3 bases from V and 6 bases from J; the gene matches leave 8 bases unexplained. From a lookup of the germline V gene, CDR1 and CDR2 are SGHTA and FQGTGA. Counted from cysteine to phenylalanine, this CDR3 has 16 amino acids. Only CDR3 DNA remains: 48 bases, in frame from the first base. Findings and caveats that apply to the study as a whole: Cumulative frequency of public TCR beta family members discriminated carriers of CMV infection plus the relevant HLA type in this cohort and an independent 352-donor cohort. The ex vivo response was dominated by HLA-C-restricted CMV-specific TCR beta clonotypes, which also provided the single most frequent clonotype in two of eight donors.

Reads for this sample came from an Illumina HiSeq 1500. The public reads were reprocessed in TCRdb via fastp at Q25 and MiXCR, keeping in-frame beta chains. CDR3 protein duplicates are merged, each entry listing the most common genes and DNA. The table for this sample lists approximately 400,000 distinct CDR3 sequences; approximately 32% of them were counted only once. Approximately 14% of the sample rests with the top ten. The sequencing input was PBMCs. The rearrangement combines TRBV7-3 with TRBJ1-1; 12 central nucleotides agree with TRBD1. The TCR comes from a human donor in good health (CMV status not recorded). Some clones in this sample may be carry-over from other donors' samples. The DNA is as follows: TGTGCCAGCAGCTTGACCGGGACAGGGGGCAGGCCTGAAGCTTTCTTT. It translates as CASSLTGTGGRPEAFF.